These 26 T cell receptor beta chains came from one sample sequenced in a study of shared clonotypes between healthy human individuals (dated by TCRdb to 2019 to 2021). Library preparation used the immunoSEQ multiplex PCR assay. TCRdb re-hosts the immuneACCESS table, in-frame sequences only. Its copies lack some clones; in the studies checked, an unresolved V gene accounts for under half of them, and the cause for the rest is not known. The sample profile shows hundreds of thousands of clones; about 82% of them were found once. The ten largest clones capture roughly 13% of the sample. The source material was PBMCs. The receptors were gathered from a woman between 35 and 50 years old in good health. Some clones in this sample may be carry-over from other donors' samples.

The chain carries TRBV19 and TRBJ1-5; D gene uncertain. Germline-derived CDR1 and CDR2 are LNHDA and SQIVND (reference sequence). V dropped 6 bases and J dropped 0 bases, with 6 bases sitting between them. The CDR3 extends over 13 amino acids. The CDR3 here is CASRITSNQPQHF. CDR3 nucleotides: TGTGCCAGTAGGATCACTAGCAATCAGCCCCAGCATTTT.

This sequence joins TRBV7-9 and TRBJ2-7, with unresolved D. Per the germline V gene, CDR1 is SEHNR and CDR2 is FQNEAQ (reference sequence). The CDR3 contains 13 residues. V lost 7 bases and J 1 base, leaving 11 bases between the germline ends. The CDR3 here is CASNHWDSYEQYF. In DNA, the CDR3 is TGTGCCAGCAACCACTGGGATTCCTACGAGCAGTACTTC.

The chain couples TRBV9 to TRBJ2-7; 7 positions agree with TRBD1. The CDR3 runs to 14 residues. Trimming removed 0 bases from V and 6 bases from J; junction bases left unmatched: 6. Germline V lookup: CDR1 SGDLS, CDR2 YYNGEE. The CDR3 protein is CASSVGGRGFEQYF. Here the CDR3 DNA reads TGTGCCAGCAGCGTAGGGGGCAGGGGGTTCGAGCAGTACTTC.

This rearrangement joins TRBV10-3 to TRBJ1-3; D is unresolved. CDR3 length equals 16 residues. With 0 bases removed from V and 0 bases from J, the gap between germline ends came to 9 bases. The germline V gene encodes CDR1 ENHRY and CDR2 SYGVKD. In nucleotides, the CDR3 is TGTGCCATCAGTGAGTCGCGGGATACCTCTGGAAACACCATATATTTT. As protein: CAISESRDTSGNTIYF.

V and J are TRBV25-1 and TRBJ1-1; 7 bases agree with TRBD1. This CDR3 has 14 amino acids. From germline, CDR1 is MGHDK and CDR2 SYGVNS. V lost 5 bases and J lost 10; bases outside the gene matches: 13. The CDR3 protein is CASSPLRTGGGAFF. CDR3 DNA sequence: TGTGCCAGCAGTCCCCTAAGGACAGGTGGGGGAGCTTTCTTT.

A note on this clone: A far larger clone differs by one base, so this is likely a read error. V is TRBV28 and J is TRBJ1-1; TRBD1 is a possible D gene (6 bases). V lost 9 bases, J lost 5 bases, and 13 bases lay in between. Germline V gene sequence: CDR1 MDHEN, CDR2 SYDVKM. The CDR3 consists of 12 residues. CDR3 loop: CASGSGVTEAFF. For the CDR3, the DNA is TGTGCCAGTGGGTCAGGGGTAACTGAAGCTTTCTTT.

A note on this clone: This could be a read error, since a much larger clone is one nucleotide away. The J gene is TRBJ2-3, the V gene TRBV5-6, with D hard to call. The V gene lost 1 base and the J gene lost 0 bases, with 3 bases spanning the gap. The CDR3 contains 13 residues. Per the germline V gene, CDR1 is SGHDT and CDR2 is YYEEEE. The DNA of the CDR3 is TGTGCCAGCAGCTTGCTTAGCACAGATACGCAGTATTTT. Protein product: CASSLLSTDTQYF.

The V call is TRBV7-2, the J call TRBJ2-2; 9 bases line up with TRBD1. V lost 5 bases, J lost 6 bases, and 10 bases stayed unmatched. The CDR3 runs to 16 residues. The germline gives CDR1 SGHTA, CDR2 FQGNSA. The CDR3 DNA reads as TGTGCCAGCAGCGCCGCCGGGACAGGGATTCCCGGGGAGCTGTTTTTT. It is translated as CASSAAGTGIPGELFF.

The rearrangement uses TRBV5-1 and TRBJ2-7; unclear D gene. The CDR3 extends over 13 amino acids. Trimming left V 0 bases short and J 10 bases short, with 14 bases between. The germline V gene has CDR1 SGHRS and CDR2 YFSETQ. The CDR3 DNA is TGCGCCAGCAGCTTGGAGGCGTCCGGAAAACAGTACTTC. It translates to CASSLEASGKQYF.

This sequence joins TRBV2 and TRBJ1-4; D is perhaps TRBD1 (5 bases). Germline V lookup: CDR1 SNHLY, CDR2 FYNNEI. This CDR3 is 14 amino acids long. With 3 bases removed from V and 5 bases from J, the gap between germline ends came to 10 bases. CDR3 sequence: CASSDSGWNEKLFF. The CDR3 DNA reads TGTGCCAGCAGTGATTCAGGGTGGAATGAAAAACTGTTTTTT.

This sequence joins TRBV5-1 and TRBJ2-1; no clear D gene. V lost 3 bases and J 2 bases, leaving 9 bases between the germline ends. Germline V gives CDR1 SGHRS, CDR2 YFSETQ. The CDR3 contains 14 residues. Here the CDR3 reads CASSSITAYNEQFF. CDR3 nucleotide sequence: TGCGCCAGCAGCTCCATAACAGCCTACAATGAGCAGTTCTTC.

The genes are TRBV9 and TRBJ2-5; D uncertain. The CDR3 runs to 14 residues. V was pared by 0 bases and J by 5 bases, with 11 bases between. CDR1 is SGDLS and CDR2 is YYNGEE in the germline V gene. CDR3 amino acids: CASSVDPRRETQYF. CDR3 nucleotides: TGTGCCAGCAGCGTAGATCCCAGGCGGGAGACCCAGTACTTC.

This clone appeared a few times. The chain has TRBV5-1 and TRBJ2-2; 9 nucleotides align to TRBD2. The CDR3 length is 17 residues. The V gene end was trimmed by 1 base and the J gene end by 0 bases; junction bases not matched to a gene: 4. Germline CDR1 and CDR2: SGHRS and YFSETQ. CDR3 nucleotide sequence: TGCGCCAGCAGCTTGTCGCGGGGGGGTGCGAACACCGGGGAGCTGTTTTTT. It translates to CASSLSRGGANTGELFF.

V usage is TRBV19 and J usage is TRBJ1-5; weak D call: TRBD1 (6 bases). The ends were cut back, 1 base at V and 12 bases at J, with 22 bases in the middle. CDR1 LNHDA and CDR2 SQIVND come from the germline V gene (reference sequence). The CDR3 is 16 amino acids. In DNA form, the CDR3 reads TGTGCCAGTAGTATAGCCCACCGACAGGACCCCAGGAGCCAGCATTTT. Residues: CASSIAHRQDPRSQHF.

This clone was seen more than once but under ten times. V usage is TRBV29-1 and J usage is TRBJ2-1, with 8 bases fitting TRBD1. This CDR3 is 12 amino acids long. V was pared by 6 bases and J by 4 bases, with 2 bases of the junction left unmatched. Per germline, CDR1 SQVTM and CDR2 ANQGSEA. The CDR3, as DNA: TGCAGCGTGGGACAGGTTTACAATGAGCAGTTCTTC. This encodes CSVGQVYNEQFF.

The chain employs TRBV28 and TRBJ2-3; 7 positions agree with TRBD2. J gave up 1 base and V 7 bases, and 2 bases lay outside the gene matches. The CDR3 runs to 13 residues. Germline lookup yields CDR1 MDHEN and CDR2 SYDVKM. CDR3 protein: CASTGGGTDTQYF. CDR3 coding DNA: TGTGCCAGCACTGGGGGGGGCACAGATACGCAGTATTTT.

The rearrangement links TRBV7-2 to TRBJ1-1; no firm D call. The CDR3 totals 12 residues. Germline V lookup: CDR1 SGHTA, CDR2 FQGNSA. The V end lost 4 bases, the J end lost 6 bases, and 9 bases lay between the germline ends. The CDR3 protein is CASSSRWSEAFF. CDR3 sequence (DNA): TGTGCCAGCAGCTCCAGATGGTCTGAAGCTTTCTTT. Looking up the rest from reference TRBV7-2 and TRBJ1-1 gives the full variable domain: GAGVSQSPSNKVTEKGKDVELRCDPISGHTALYWYRQSLGQGLEFLIYFQGNSAPDKSGLPSDRFSAERTGGSVSTLTIQRTQQEDSAVYLCASSSRWSEAFFGQGTRLTVV.

This clone was found a few times. At one of its ends the junction is not consistent with the germline gene, which may arise from a read error. Other DNA sequences in the same sample also yield this CDR3. The CDR3 sequence: CASRTSGNTIYF. DNA for the CDR3: TGTGCCAGCAGAACGTCTGGGAACACCATATATTTT. The chain has TRBV6-5 and TRBJ1-3; D gene ambiguous. This CDR3 region has 12 residues. Germline V CDR1 and CDR2: MNHEY, SVGAGI.

V gene TRBV7-9 combines with J gene TRBJ1-4; D uncertain. V lost 5 bases, J lost 11 bases, and 12 bases lay in between. Germline CDR1 and CDR2: SEHNR and FQNEAQ (reference sequence). This CDR3 is 12 amino acids long. For the CDR3, the DNA is TGTGCCAGCAGCCCAGACGTGGGGAAACTGTTTTTT. Residues: CASSPDVGKLFF. Supplemented by reference TRBV7-9 and TRBJ1-4, the full variable domain reads DTGVSQNPRHKITKRGQNVTFRCDPISEHNRLYWYRQTLGQGPEFLTYFQNEAQLEKSRLLSDRFSAERPKGSFSTLEIQRTEQGDSAMYLCASSPDVGKLFFGSGTQLSVL.

The J gene is TRBJ1-5, the V gene TRBV30; possible D gene TRBD1, 6 bases. Germline V gene sequence: CDR1 GTSNPN, CDR2 SVGIG (reference sequence). The CDR3 covers 17 residues. V was cut by 2 bases and J by 4 bases, with 21 bases left in between. Written as DNA, the CDR3 is TGTGCCTGGAGTCTCCCGGGGTCAGGGGTAAGGAATCAGCCCCAGCATTTT. Translation: CAWSLPGSGVRNQPQHF.

This clone showed up just a few times. The J gene is TRBJ2-5, the V gene TRBV9, with 8 bases matching TRBD1. Germline V gene data show CDR1 as SGDLS and CDR2 as YYNGEE. The CDR3 length is 15 residues. The J segment lost 1 base and the V segment lost 4 bases, leaving 6 bases of the junction unmatched. CDR3 region: CASSPSGGSQETQYF. CDR3 coding DNA: TGTGCCAGCAGCCCCTCAGGGGGCAGCCAAGAGACCCAGTACTTC.

The V gene is TRBV19, the J gene TRBJ1-5; 8 bases are shared with TRBD1. Germline V gene lookup returns CDR1 LNHDA and CDR2 SQIVND (reference sequence). The CDR3 loop spans 15 amino acids. The V and J ends lost 5 bases and 4 bases, in that order; junction bases with no gene match: 7. This CDR3 reads CASSSDRGWNQPQHF. DNA for the CDR3: TGTGCCAGTAGTTCCGACAGGGGATGGAATCAGCCCCAGCATTTT.

The chain combines TRBV9 with TRBJ2-7; TRBD2 matches 9 bases. Germline V gene sequence: CDR1 SGDLS, CDR2 YYNGEE. The CDR3 has 15 residues. J was trimmed by 7 bases and V by 4 bases; bases with no gene match: 12. The CDR3: CASSPRGSGSGEQYF. CDR3 nucleotide sequence: TGTGCCAGCAGCCCCCGAGGTAGCGGGAGCGGTGAGCAGTACTTC.

This clone has more than one count but fewer than ten. CDR3 nucleotides: TGCGCCAGCAGCCAACGGTCTATCACAGCGGGGGGGCTTGAGCAGTTCTTC. It specifies CASSQRSITAGGLEQFF. The rearrangement joins TRBV4-1 to TRBJ2-1, with 10 bases aligning to TRBD2. The V and J ends lost 2 bases and 9 bases, in that order; junction bases with no gene match: 13. In germline, CDR1 is MGHRA, CDR2 YSYEKL. The length of the CDR3 is 17 residues.

The V gene is TRBV5-5, the J gene TRBJ1-4; TRBD1 is a possible D gene (5 bases). This CDR3 is 13 amino acids long. Trimming took off 0 bases at V and 7 bases at J, with 7 bases between the two ends. Per the germline V gene, CDR1 is SGHKS and CDR2 is YYEKEE (reference sequence). In DNA, the CDR3 is TGTGCCAGCAGCTTGGGGCAGGGTGAAAAACTGTTTTTT. As protein: CASSLGQGEKLFF. Complete variable domain (other parts from reference TRBV5-5 and TRBJ1-4): DAGVTQSPTHLIKTRGQQVTLRCSPISGHKSVSWYQQVLGQGPQFIFQYYEKEERGRGNFPDRFSARQFPNYSSELNVNALLLGDSALYLCASSLGQGEKLFFGSGTQLSVL.

The chain recombines TRBV11-3 with TRBJ2-3; D ambiguous. The CDR3 extends over 18 amino acids. CDR1 and CDR2 from the germline V gene are SGHNT and YENEEA. V was clipped by 1 base and J by 0 bases, with 17 bases between them. For the CDR3, the DNA is TGTGCCAGCAGCTTAGGATATCTTGGCGTGACTAGCACAGATACGCAGTATTTT. This sequence encodes CASSLGYLGVTSTDTQYF. The full variable domain, completed using reference TRBV11-3 and TRBJ2-3, is EAGVVQSPRYKIIEKKQPVAFWCNPISGHNTLYWYLQNLGQGPELLIRYENEEAVDDSQLPKDRFSAERLKGVDSTLKIQPAELGDSAVYLCASSLGYLGVTSTDTQYFGPGTRLTVL.